The 3 T cell receptor beta chains in this list originate from one sample, sequenced in a study of T cell responses to AZD1222 COVID-19 vaccine (dated by TCRdb to the early 2020s). Receptor libraries were prepared by the immunoSEQ multiplex PCR assay. Held by TCRdb, this immuneACCESS table contains in-frame sequences only and omits some clones. Under half of the omission traces to an unresolved V gene where checked; the cause of the rest is unknown. This sample is represented by about 67,000 clones; about four fifths of them were singletons. In total, the top ten clones hold under 8.5% of the sample. The label giving this sample's time point can be read as: about 28 days (+/-7) after the second vaccine dose. The sample here was peripheral blood, taken 28 days after the second AZD1222 dose. The receptors derive from an adult who received the AZD1222 COVID-19 vaccine.

The chain links TRBV7-8 to TRBJ2-1; maybe TRBD1 (6 bases). The CDR3 has 15 residues. V was pared by 7 bases and J by 8 bases, with 21 bases between. CDR1 is SGHVS and CDR2 is FQNEAQ in the germline V gene. CDR3: CASNIPPKGVHEQFF. DNA for the CDR3: TGTGCCAGCAACATTCCCCCCAAGGGGGTCCATGAGCAGTTCTTC.

For this clone: Other DNA sequences from this sample encode an identical CDR3 as well. The V gene is TRBV5-1, the J gene TRBJ2-7; 8 bases match TRBD1. Germline CDR1 is SGHRS and CDR2 is YFSETQ. The CDR3 is 13 residues long. V lost 2 bases to trimming and J lost 3 bases; unmatched junction nucleotides: 1. The CDR3 region has the DNA TGCGCCAGCAGCTTCACAGGGGGCTACGAGCAGTACTTC. This codes for CASSFTGGYEQYF.

The chain uses TRBV4-1 and TRBJ1-2; D is possibly TRBD1 (5 bases). Per the germline V gene, CDR1 is MGHRA and CDR2 is YSYEKL. This CDR3 region has 16 residues. Deletions cut 4 bases from V and 4 bases from J, with 19 bases between. CDR3: CASSLNAVWGGYGYTF. In DNA, the CDR3 is TGCGCCAGCAGCCTCAACGCAGTCTGGGGGGGCTATGGCTACACCTTC.